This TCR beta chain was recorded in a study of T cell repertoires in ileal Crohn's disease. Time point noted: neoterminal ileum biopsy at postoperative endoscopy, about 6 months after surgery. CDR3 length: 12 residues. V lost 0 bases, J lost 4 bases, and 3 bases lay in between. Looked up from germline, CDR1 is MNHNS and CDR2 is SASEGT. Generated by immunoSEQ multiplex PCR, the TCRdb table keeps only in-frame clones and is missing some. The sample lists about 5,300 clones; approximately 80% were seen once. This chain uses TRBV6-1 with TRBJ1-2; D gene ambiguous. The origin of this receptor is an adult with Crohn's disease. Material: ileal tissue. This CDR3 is CASSEATYGYTF. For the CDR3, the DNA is TGTGCCAGCAGTGAAGCGACCTATGGCTACACCTTC.